A single sample is the source of the 5 T cell receptor beta chains below, sequenced in a study of early T cells in non-severe SARS-CoV-2 infection. TCRdb re-called the 5' RACE reads with MiXCR, one entry per CDR3 protein. The sample lists about 37,000 distinct CDR3 sequences, 5.8% occurring once. Sequencing was performed on whole blood. The origin of the receptors is an adult who was a healthcare worker with PCR-confirmed SARS-CoV-2 infection or an uninfected control (not recorded which).

This clonotype appeared many times. The chain uses TRBV6-1 and TRBJ1-2; 8 nucleotides match TRBD1. The trim removed 7 bases at V and 7 bases at J, leaving 20 bases unmatched. The V gene's germline CDR1 is MNHNS and CDR2 SASEGT. The CDR3 extends over 17 amino acids. The CDR3 DNA follows: TGTGCCAGCACCCTATACCTCGGACAGGGCGGGAAGGTTGGCTACACCTTC. It yields the protein CASTLYLGQGGKVGYTF.

In its sample, this clonotype was seen many times. The gene calls are TRBV4-1 and TRBJ2-7; 9 bases agree with TRBD1. The CDR3 is made up of 15 amino acids. Unmatched junction bases numbered 10, after V lost 5 bases and J lost 5 bases. Germline V gives CDR1 MGHRA, CDR2 YSYEKL. CDR3 sequence (DNA): TGCGCCAGCAGCGTACAGGGGGCCCCAACGGACGAGCAGTACTTC. Amino acid sequence: CASSVQGAPTDEQYF.

This clonotype came up many times. In nucleotides, the CDR3 is TGTGCCTGGAGTGTTTCCAGGGGAGATGGCTACACCTTC. It translates to CAWSVSRGDGYTF. The chain carries TRBV30 and TRBJ1-2; TRBD1 might be the D (6 bases). The CDR3 contains 13 residues. Germline V gene sequence: CDR1 GTSNPN, CDR2 SVGIG (reference sequence). V was clipped by 0 bases and J by 6 bases, with 11 bases between them.

This clonotype was picked up a small number of times. The CDR3 bases are TGCAGTTCATTACCCGGGACTAGCGATGAGCAGTTCTTC. It specifies CSSLPGTSDEQFF. The chain employs TRBV20-1 and TRBJ2-1, with 10 bases identical to TRBD2. The CDR3 spans 13 residues. Trimming at V came to 8 bases and at J to 8 bases, leaving 9 bases not matched to a gene. Germline assignment: CDR1 DFQATT and CDR2 SNEGSKA (reference sequence).

This clonotype showed up many times. The chain carries TRBV29-1 and TRBJ2-1; 8 positions agree with TRBD2. This CDR3 contains 14 residues. Germline V gene lookup returns CDR1 SQVTM and CDR2 ANQGSEA. With V trimmed by 3 bases and J by 7 bases, 8 bases remained unmatched. CDR3 DNA: TGCAGCGTTGATCGGGCGGGAGGACCTAATGAGCAGTTCTTC. It codes for CSVDRAGGPNEQFF.